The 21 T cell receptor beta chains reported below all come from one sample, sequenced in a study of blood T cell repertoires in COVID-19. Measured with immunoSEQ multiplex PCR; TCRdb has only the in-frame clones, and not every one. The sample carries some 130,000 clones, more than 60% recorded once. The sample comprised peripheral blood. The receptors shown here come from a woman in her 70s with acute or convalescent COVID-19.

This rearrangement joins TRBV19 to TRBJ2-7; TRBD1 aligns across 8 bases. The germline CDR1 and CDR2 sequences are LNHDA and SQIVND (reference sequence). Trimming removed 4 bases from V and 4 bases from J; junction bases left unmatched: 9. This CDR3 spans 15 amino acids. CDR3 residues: CASSTRTGQGYEQYF. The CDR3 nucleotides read TGTGCCAGTAGTACCCGGACAGGGCAAGGGTACGAGCAGTACTTC.

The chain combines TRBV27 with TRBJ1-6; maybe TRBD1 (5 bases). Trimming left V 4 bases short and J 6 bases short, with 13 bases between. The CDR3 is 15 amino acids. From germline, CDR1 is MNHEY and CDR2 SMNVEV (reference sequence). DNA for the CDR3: TGTGCCAGCAGTTGGGGCCGGGCCTTTAATTCACCCCTCCACTTT. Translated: CASSWGRAFNSPLHF.

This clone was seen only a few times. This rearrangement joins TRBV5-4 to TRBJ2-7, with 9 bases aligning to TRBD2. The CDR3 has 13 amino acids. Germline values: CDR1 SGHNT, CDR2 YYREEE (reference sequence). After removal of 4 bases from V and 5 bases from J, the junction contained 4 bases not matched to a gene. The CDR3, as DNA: TGTGCCAGCAGCGGACTAGCGTTCCACGAGCAGTACTTC. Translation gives CASSGLAFHEQYF.

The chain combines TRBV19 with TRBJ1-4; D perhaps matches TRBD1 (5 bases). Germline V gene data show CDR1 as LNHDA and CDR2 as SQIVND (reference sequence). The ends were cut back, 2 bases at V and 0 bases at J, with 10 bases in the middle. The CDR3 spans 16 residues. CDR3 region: CASSIRSRATNEKLFF. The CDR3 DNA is TGTGCCAGTAGTATACGGTCCAGGGCAACTAATGAAAAACTGTTTTTT. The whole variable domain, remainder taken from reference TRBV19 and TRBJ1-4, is DGGITQSPKYLFRKEGQNVTLSCEQNLNHDAMYWYRQDPGQGLRLIYYSQIVNDFQKGDIAEGYSVSREKKESFPLTVTSAQKNPTAFYLCASSIRSRATNEKLFFGSGTQLSVL.

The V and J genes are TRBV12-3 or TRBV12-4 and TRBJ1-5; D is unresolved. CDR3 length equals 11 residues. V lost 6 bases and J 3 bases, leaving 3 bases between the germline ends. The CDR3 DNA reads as TGTGCCAGCAGCCTCAATCAGCCCCAGCATTTT. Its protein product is CASSLNQPQHF.

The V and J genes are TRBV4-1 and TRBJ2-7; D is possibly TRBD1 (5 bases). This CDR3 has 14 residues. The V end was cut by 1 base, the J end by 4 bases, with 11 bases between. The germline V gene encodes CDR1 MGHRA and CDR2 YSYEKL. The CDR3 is CASSQAGYQYEQYF. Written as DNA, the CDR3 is TGCGCCAGCAGCCAAGCAGGGTACCAGTACGAGCAGTACTTC.

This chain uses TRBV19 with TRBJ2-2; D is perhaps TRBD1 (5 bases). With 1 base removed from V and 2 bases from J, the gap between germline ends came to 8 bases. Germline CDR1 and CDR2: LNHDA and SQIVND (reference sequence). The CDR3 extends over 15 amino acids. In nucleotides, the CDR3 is TGTGCCAGTAGTATAGGTGGGGCCAACACCGGGGAGCTGTTTTTT. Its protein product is CASSIGGANTGELFF.

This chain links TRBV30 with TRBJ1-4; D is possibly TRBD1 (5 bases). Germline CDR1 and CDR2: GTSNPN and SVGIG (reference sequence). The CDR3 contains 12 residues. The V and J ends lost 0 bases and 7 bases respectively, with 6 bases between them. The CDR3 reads CAWSVQVEKLFF. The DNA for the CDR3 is TGTGCCTGGAGTGTACAGGTTGAAAAACTGTTTTTT.

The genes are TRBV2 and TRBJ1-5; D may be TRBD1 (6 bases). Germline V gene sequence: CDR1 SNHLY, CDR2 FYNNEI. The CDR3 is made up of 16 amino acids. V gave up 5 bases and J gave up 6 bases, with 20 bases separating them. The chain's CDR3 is CASSRNRPGGGQPQHF. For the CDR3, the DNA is TGTGCCAGCAGTCGAAACCGTCCGGGGGGCGGTCAGCCCCAGCATTTT.

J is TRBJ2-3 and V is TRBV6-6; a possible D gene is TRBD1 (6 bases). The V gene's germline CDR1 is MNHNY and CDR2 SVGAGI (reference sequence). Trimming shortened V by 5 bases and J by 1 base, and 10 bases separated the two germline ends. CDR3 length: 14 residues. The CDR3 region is CASSTGTRTDTQYF. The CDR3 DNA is TGTGCCAGCAGTACAGGGACCCGCACAGATACGCAGTATTTT.

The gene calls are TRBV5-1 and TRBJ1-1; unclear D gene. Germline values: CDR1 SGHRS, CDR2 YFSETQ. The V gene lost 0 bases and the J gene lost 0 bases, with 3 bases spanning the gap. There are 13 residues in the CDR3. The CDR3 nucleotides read TGCGCCAGCAGCTTGGACTTGAACACTGAAGCTTTCTTT. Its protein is CASSLDLNTEAFF.

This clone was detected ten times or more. The CDR3 loop is CASIGQGPYNSPLHF. The CDR3 coding sequence is TGTGCCAGCATTGGACAGGGCCCCTATAATTCACCCCTCCACTTT. The chain couples TRBV6-5 to TRBJ1-6, with 8 bases matching TRBD1. CDR1 is MNHEY and CDR2 is SVGAGI in the germline V gene. The CDR3 loop spans 15 amino acids. The V gene end was trimmed by 7 bases and the J gene end by 2 bases; junction bases not matched to a gene: 4.

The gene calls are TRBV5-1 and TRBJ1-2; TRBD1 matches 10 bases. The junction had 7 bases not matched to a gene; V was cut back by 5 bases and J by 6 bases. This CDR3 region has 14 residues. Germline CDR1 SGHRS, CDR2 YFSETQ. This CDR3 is CASRPDRGLDGYTF. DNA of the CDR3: TGCGCCAGCAGGCCTGACAGGGGGCTAGATGGCTACACCTTC.

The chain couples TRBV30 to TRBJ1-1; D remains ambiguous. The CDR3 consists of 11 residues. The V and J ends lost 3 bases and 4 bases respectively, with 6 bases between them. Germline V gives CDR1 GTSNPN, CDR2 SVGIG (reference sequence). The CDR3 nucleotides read TGTGCCTGGAGCCCAATCACTGAAGCTTTCTTT. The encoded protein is CAWSPITEAFF.

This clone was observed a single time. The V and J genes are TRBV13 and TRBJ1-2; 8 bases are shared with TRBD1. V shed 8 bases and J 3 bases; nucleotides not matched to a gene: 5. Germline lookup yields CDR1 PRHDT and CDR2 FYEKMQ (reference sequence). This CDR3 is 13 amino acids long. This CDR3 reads CASRQGMDYGYTF. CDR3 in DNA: TGTGCCAGCCGACAGGGGATGGACTATGGCTACACCTTC.

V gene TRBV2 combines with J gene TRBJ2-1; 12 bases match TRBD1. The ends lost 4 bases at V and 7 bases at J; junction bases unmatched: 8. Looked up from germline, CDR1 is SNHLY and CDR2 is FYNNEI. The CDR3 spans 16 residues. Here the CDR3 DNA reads TGTGCCAGCAGTGTAGGGGACAGGGGGCCCTCTAATGAGCAGTTCTTC. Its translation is CASSVGDRGPSNEQFF.

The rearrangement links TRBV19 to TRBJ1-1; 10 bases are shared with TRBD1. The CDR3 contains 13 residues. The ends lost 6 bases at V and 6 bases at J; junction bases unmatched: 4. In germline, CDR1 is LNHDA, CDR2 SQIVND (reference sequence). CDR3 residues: CASRTGGASEAFF. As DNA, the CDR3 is TGTGCCAGTAGGACAGGGGGCGCCTCTGAAGCTTTCTTT.

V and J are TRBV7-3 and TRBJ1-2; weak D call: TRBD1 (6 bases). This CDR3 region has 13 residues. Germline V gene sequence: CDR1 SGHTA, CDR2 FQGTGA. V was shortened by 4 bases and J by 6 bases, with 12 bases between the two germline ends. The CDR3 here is CASSSEGGDGYTF. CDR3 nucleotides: TGTGCCAGCAGCTCCGAAGGGGGTGATGGCTACACCTTC. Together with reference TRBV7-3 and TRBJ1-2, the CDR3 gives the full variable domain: GAGVSQTPSNKVTEKGKYVELRCDPISGHTALYWYRQSLGQGPEFLIYFQGTGAADDSGLPNDRFFAVRPEGSVSTLKIQRTERGDSAVYLCASSSEGGDGYTFGSGTRLTVV.

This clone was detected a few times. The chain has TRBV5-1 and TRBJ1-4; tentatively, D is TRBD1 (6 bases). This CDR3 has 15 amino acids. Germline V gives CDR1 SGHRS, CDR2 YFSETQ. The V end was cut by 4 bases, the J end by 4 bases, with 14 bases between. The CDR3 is CASSPGGGGNEKLFF. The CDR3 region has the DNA TGCGCCAGCAGCCCCGGGGGAGGGGGTAATGAAAAACTGTTTTTT. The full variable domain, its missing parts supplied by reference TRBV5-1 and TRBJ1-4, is KAGVTQTPRYLIKTRGQQVTLSCSPISGHRSVSWYQQTPGQGLQFLFEYFSETQRNKGNFPGRFSGRQFSNSRSEMNVSTLELGDSALYLCASSPGGGGNEKLFFGSGTQLSVL.

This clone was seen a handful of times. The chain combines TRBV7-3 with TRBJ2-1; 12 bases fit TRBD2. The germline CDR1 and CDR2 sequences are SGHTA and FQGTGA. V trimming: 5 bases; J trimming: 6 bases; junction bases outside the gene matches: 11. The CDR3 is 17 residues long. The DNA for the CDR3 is TGTGCCAGCAGCCCGGAAATAGGACTAGCGGGACGCAATGAGCAGTTCTTC. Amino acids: CASSPEIGLAGRNEQFF. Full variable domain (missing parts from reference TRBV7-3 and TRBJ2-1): GAGVSQTPSNKVTEKGKYVELRCDPISGHTALYWYRQSLGQGPEFLIYFQGTGAADDSGLPNDRFFAVRPEGSVSTLKIQRTERGDSAVYLCASSPEIGLAGRNEQFFGPGTRLTVL.

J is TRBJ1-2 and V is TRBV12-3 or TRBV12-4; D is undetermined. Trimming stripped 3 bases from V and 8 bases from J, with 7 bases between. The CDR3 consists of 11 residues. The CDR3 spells CASSLRAGYTF. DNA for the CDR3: TGTGCCAGCAGTTTGAGGGCCGGCTACACCTTC.